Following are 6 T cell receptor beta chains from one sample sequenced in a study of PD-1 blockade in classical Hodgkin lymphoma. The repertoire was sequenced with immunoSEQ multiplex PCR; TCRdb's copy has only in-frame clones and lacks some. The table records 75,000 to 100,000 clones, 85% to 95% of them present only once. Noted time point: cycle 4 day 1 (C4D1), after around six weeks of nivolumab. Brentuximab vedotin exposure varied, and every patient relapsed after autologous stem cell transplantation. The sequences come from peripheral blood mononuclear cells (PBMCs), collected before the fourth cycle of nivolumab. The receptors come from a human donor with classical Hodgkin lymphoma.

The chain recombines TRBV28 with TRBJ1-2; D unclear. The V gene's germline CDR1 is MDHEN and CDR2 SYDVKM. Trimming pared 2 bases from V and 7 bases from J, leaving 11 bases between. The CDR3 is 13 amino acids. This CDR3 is CASSLTGPGGYTF. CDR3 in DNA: TGTGCCAGCAGTTTAACGGGCCCGGGTGGCTACACCTTC.

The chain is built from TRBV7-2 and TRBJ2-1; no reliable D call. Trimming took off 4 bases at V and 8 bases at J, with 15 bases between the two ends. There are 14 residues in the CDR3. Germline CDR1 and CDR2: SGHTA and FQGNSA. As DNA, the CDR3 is TGTGCCAGCAGCTCAAATGCGCCCGAATATGAGCAGTTCTTC. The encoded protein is CASSSNAPEYEQFF.

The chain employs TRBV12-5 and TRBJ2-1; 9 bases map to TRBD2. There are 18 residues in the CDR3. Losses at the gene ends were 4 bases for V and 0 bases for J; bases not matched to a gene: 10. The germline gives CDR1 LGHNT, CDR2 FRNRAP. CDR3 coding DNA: TGTGCTAGTGGTTCTAGACTAGCGGAGACTCACTCCTACAATGAGCAGTTCTTC. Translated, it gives CASGSRLAETHSYNEQFF. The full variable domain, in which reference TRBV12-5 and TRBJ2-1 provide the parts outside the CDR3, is DARVTQTPRHKVTEMGQEVTMRCQPILGHNTVFWYRQTMMQGLELLAYFRNRAPLDDSGMPKDRFSAEMPDATLATLKIQPSEPRDSAVYFCASGSRLAETHSYNEQFFGPGTRLTVL.

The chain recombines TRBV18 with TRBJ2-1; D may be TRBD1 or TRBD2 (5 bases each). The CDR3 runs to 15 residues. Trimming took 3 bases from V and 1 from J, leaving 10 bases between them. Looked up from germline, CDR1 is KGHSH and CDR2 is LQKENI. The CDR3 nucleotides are TGTGCCAGCTCACCCCGGGACGGTTCCTACAATGAGCAGTTCTTC. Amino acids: CASSPRDGSYNEQFF.

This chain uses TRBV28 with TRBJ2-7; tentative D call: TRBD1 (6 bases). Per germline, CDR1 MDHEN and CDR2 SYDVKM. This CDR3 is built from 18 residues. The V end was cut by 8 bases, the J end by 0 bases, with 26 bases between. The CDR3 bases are TGTGCCAGCTTTACTGAGGCTGGGGGACACCAACTCTCCTACGAGCAGTACTTC. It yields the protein CASFTEAGGHQLSYEQYF.

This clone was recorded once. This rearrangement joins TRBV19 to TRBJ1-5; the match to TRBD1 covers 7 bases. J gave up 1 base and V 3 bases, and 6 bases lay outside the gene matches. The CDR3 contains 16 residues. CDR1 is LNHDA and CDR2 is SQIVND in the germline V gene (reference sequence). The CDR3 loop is CASSIWGQRSNQPQHF. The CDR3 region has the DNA TGTGCCAGTAGTATCTGGGGACAGAGAAGCAATCAGCCCCAGCATTTT.